This entry features one TCR beta chain sequence. Its matching antigen is unknown. The protocol was immunoSEQ multiplex PCR, while the TCRdb copy is restricted to in-frame clones and leaves out a portion. The sample records around 310,000 clones, about 77% being singletons. V shed 5 bases and J 6 bases; nucleotides not matched to a gene: 6. Germline lookup yields CDR1 MDHEN and CDR2 SYDVKM. CDR3 length equals 14 residues. These data are taken from a study of cytotoxic CD8 clonotypes in ibrutinib-treated CLL. Points from the study as a whole: Clonality rose at ibrutinib response and fell back toward baseline at progression.

The sequence came from a human donor with chronic lymphocytic leukemia. The sample in question was PBMCs, obtained before ibrutinib treatment. The V and J genes are TRBV28 and TRBJ2-1; 8 nucleotides agree with TRBD2. In nucleotides, the CDR3 is TGTGCCAGCAGTACCTCCGGACTAGCCAATGAGCAGTTCTTC. Its translation: CASSTSGLANEQFF.